The 24 T cell receptor beta chains reported below all come from one sample, sequenced in a study of Ad26.COV2.S vaccination and SARS-CoV-2 variants (TCRdb year 2021). Read against the paper, the sample's treatment or condition label means: around 19 received Ad26.COV2.S at low or high dose, single or two shots; 5 received placebo; per-sample allocation not given. For vaccine and placebo recipients, the sequenced repertoires came from samples collected on day 63 after the first injection. Library creation used the immunoSEQ multiplex PCR assay. TCRdb mirrors the immuneACCESS table, restricted to in-frame sequences. Some clones are absent from its copies; in checked studies, under half trace to an unresolved V gene, and the reason for the others is unknown. Across this sample there are fewer than 500,000 clones, with over 75% seen only once. Clones ranked in the top ten supply 10% to 15% of the sample.

The starting material was peripheral blood, obtained in a trial of Ad26.COV2.S vaccine versus placebo. These receptors were taken from a person aged 18-60 years who received the Ad26.COV2.S COVID-19 vaccine or a placebo.

J is TRBJ1-6 and V is TRBV11-3; D gene ambiguous. Germline CDR1 is SGHNT and CDR2 is YENEEA. This CDR3 is built from 12 residues. V gave up 4 bases and J gave up 7 bases, with 5 bases separating them. Written as DNA, the CDR3 is TGTGCCAGCAGCTCAGAAAATTCACCCCTCCACTTT. Translated, it gives CASSSENSPLHF.

The genes are TRBV3-1 (or the pseudogene TRBV3-2) and TRBJ1-1; 8 bases line up with TRBD1. The CDR3 has 14 amino acids. V dropped 5 bases and J dropped 8; count of bases not matched to a gene: 10. CDR1 and CDR2 from the germline V gene are LGHDT and YNNKEL (reference sequence). This chain's CDR3 is CASSSLDRVGEAFF. DNA for the CDR3: TGTGCCAGCAGCAGTTTGGACAGGGTCGGGGAAGCTTTCTTT.

This rearrangement joins TRBV6-5 to TRBJ1-2, with 8 bases fitting TRBD1. V trimming: 6 bases; J trimming: 4 bases; junction bases outside the gene matches: 10. This CDR3 comprises 15 residues. Germline V CDR1 and CDR2: MNHEY, SVGAGI. CDR3 amino acids: CASRTQGARGYGYTF. The CDR3 DNA follows: TGTGCCAGCAGAACCCAGGGGGCGAGAGGCTATGGCTACACCTTC.

The V gene is TRBV11-2, the J gene TRBJ1-5; D uncertain. Germline V gene sequence: CDR1 SGHAT, CDR2 FQNNGV. This CDR3 region has 13 residues. The V and J ends lost 5 bases and 0 bases respectively, with 5 bases between them. This CDR3 reads CASSAYSNQPQHF. CDR3 coding DNA: TGTGCCAGCAGCGCCTATAGCAATCAGCCCCAGCATTTT.

As DNA, the CDR3 is TGCGCCAGCAGCTCCAGGACTTCACCCAATGAAAAACTGTTTTTT. Residues: CASSSRTSPNEKLFF. J is TRBJ1-4 and V is TRBV5-1; D gene ambiguous. The V and J ends lost 3 bases and 5 bases respectively, with 14 bases between them. Germline values: CDR1 SGHRS, CDR2 YFSETQ. This CDR3 spans 15 amino acids. The whole variable domain, remainder taken from reference TRBV5-1 and TRBJ1-4, is KAGVTQTPRYLIKTRGQQVTLSCSPISGHRSVSWYQQTPGQGLQFLFEYFSETQRNKGNFPGRFSGRQFSNSRSEMNVSTLELGDSALYLCASSSRTSPNEKLFFGSGTQLSVL.

This sequence joins TRBV19 and TRBJ2-5, with D hard to call. The germline CDR1 and CDR2 sequences are LNHDA and SQIVND (reference sequence). The germline V and J ends were trimmed by 1 base and 7 bases, with 13 bases remaining between them. The CDR3 length is 14 residues. CDR3 DNA: TGTGCCAGTAGTATAGTAACGGCCGGAGCGACCCAGTACTTC. Amino acid sequence: CASSIVTAGATQYF.

This clone was counted only a few times. J is TRBJ2-7 and V is TRBV7-2; weak D call: TRBD1 (5 bases). V was clipped by 5 bases and J by 6 bases, with 11 bases between them. The CDR3 runs to 12 residues. Per the germline V gene, CDR1 is SGHTA and CDR2 is FQGNSA. CDR3 loop: CASSMTVGEQYF. The CDR3 coding sequence is TGTGCCAGCAGCATGACAGTCGGCGAGCAGTACTTC. The complete variable domain, with remaining parts taken from reference TRBV7-2 and TRBJ2-7, reads GAGVSQSPSNKVTEKGKDVELRCDPISGHTALYWYRQSLGQGLEFLIYFQGNSAPDKSGLPSDRFSAERTGGSVSTLTIQRTQQEDSAVYLCASSMTVGEQYFGPGTRLTVT.

V usage is TRBV6-2 or TRBV6-3 and J usage is TRBJ1-1, with D perhaps matching TRBD1 (6 bases). CDR1 is MNHEY and CDR2 is SVGEGT in the germline V gene. V was shortened by 6 bases and J by 5 bases, with 16 bases between the two germline ends. The length of the CDR3 is 14 residues. CDR3 protein: CASSKDSGKTEAFF. The CDR3 region has the DNA TGTGCCAGCAGCAAGGACAGTGGGAAAACTGAAGCTTTCTTT.

The V call is TRBV11-2, the J call TRBJ2-1; D is perhaps TRBD2 (5 bases). This CDR3 spans 17 amino acids. Trimming cost V 1 base and J 0 bases, with 13 bases left between them. Germline-derived CDR1 and CDR2 are SGHAT and FQNNGV. The CDR3 nucleotides read TGTGCCAGCAGCTTAGGGGCGCGGGCCTACTCCTACAATGAGCAGTTCTTC. Its translation: CASSLGARAYSYNEQFF.

The chain employs TRBV6-5 and TRBJ1-3; TRBD1 matches at 7 bases. CDR3 size: 16 residues. Losses at the gene ends were 0 bases for V and 3 bases for J; bases not matched to a gene: 5. Germline CDR1 is MNHEY and CDR2 is SVGAGI. CDR3 protein: CASSYSRQGGGNTIYF. The CDR3 DNA is TGTGCCAGCAGTTACTCTCGGCAGGGGGGTGGAAACACCATATATTTT.

The chain links TRBV6-5 to TRBJ2-3, with unresolved D. Deletions cut 2 bases from V and 6 bases from J, with 12 bases between. CDR1 is MNHEY and CDR2 is SVGAGI in the germline V gene. The CDR3 runs 14 residues. CDR3 amino acids: CASSYLAAPDTQYF. Written as DNA, the CDR3 is TGTGCCAGCAGTTACCTGGCGGCCCCCGATACGCAGTATTTT.

This sequence joins TRBV27 and TRBJ2-7, with 11 bases identical to TRBD2. The CDR3 has 13 residues. Germline-derived CDR1 and CDR2 are MNHEY and SMNVEV (reference sequence). Germline trimming cut 9 bases from V and 3 bases from J; bases unmatched to any gene: 4. CDR3 sequence: CASGTSGLYEQYF. The CDR3 bases are TGTGCCAGTGGGACTAGCGGACTCTACGAGCAGTACTTC.

There are a few counts of this clone. V gene TRBV5-1 combines with J gene TRBJ2-1, with a weak D call TRBD2 (6 bases). Germline CDR1 reads SGHRS; CDR2 reads YFSETQ. The CDR3 loop spans 13 amino acids. V lost 4 bases and J lost 7, with 12 bases in between. The CDR3 DNA sequence: TGCGCCAGCAGCATAGATAGCGGAAATGAGCAGTTCTTC. It encodes CASSIDSGNEQFF.

The chain recombines TRBV7-6 with TRBJ1-2; a possible D gene is TRBD1 (6 bases). The V gene's germline CDR1 is SGHVS and CDR2 FNYEAQ. V was pared by 7 bases and J by 7 bases, with 19 bases between. This CDR3 has 14 residues. The CDR3 here is CASTPGVGAAGYTF. CDR3 DNA sequence: TGTGCCAGCACCCCGGGGGTGGGGGCTGCTGGCTACACCTTC.

The rearrangement links TRBV10-2 to TRBJ2-7, with D tentatively TRBD1 (5 bases). Germline lookup yields CDR1 WSHSY and CDR2 SAAADI. This CDR3 contains 16 residues. V lost 0 bases, J lost 5 bases, and 17 bases lay in between. The CDR3, as DNA: TGCGCCAGCAGTGAGTCTCGACAGACCCATCCCGACGAGCAGTACTTC. Residues: CASSESRQTHPDEQYF.

V is TRBV18 and J is TRBJ2-5; D is undetermined. V gave up 0 bases and J gave up 2 bases, with 4 bases separating them. This CDR3 has 13 amino acids. The germline V gene has CDR1 KGHSH and CDR2 LQKENI. The CDR3 loop is CASSPPTQETQYF. CDR3 nucleotides: TGTGCCAGCTCACCACCGACTCAAGAGACCCAGTACTTC. The full variable domain, with the rest looked up from reference TRBV18 and TRBJ2-5, is NAGVMQNPRHLVRRRGQEARLRCSPMKGHSHVYWYRQLPEEGLKFMVYLQKENIIDESGMPKERFSAEFPKEGPSILRIQQVVRGDSAAYFCASSPPTQETQYFGPGTRLLVL.

The chain employs TRBV6-2 or TRBV6-3 and TRBJ2-5; D is perhaps TRBD2 (6 bases). The V end was cut by 0 bases, the J end by 4 bases, with 12 bases between. CDR3 length: 15 residues. Germline loops: CDR1 MNHEY, CDR2 SVGEGT. The CDR3 spells CASSYSLAGRETQYF. CDR3 nucleotide sequence: TGTGCCAGCAGTTACTCGTTGGCGGGACGAGAGACCCAGTACTTC.

This chain links TRBV7-2 with TRBJ1-1; TRBD1 might be the D (5 bases). Deletions cut 5 bases from V and 1 base from J, with 14 bases between. Per germline, CDR1 SGHTA and CDR2 FQGNSA. The CDR3 totals 15 residues. The CDR3 DNA reads TGTGCCAGCAGCCGTAAAGGACACACGAACACTGAAGCTTTCTTT. Protein product: CASSRKGHTNTEAFF.

The table lists this clone with a few counts. The J gene is TRBJ2-2, the V gene TRBV5-6; tentative D call: TRBD1 (6 bases). CDR3 size: 16 residues. Trimming removed 4 bases at V and 1 base at J, with 14 bases between. Per the germline V gene, CDR1 is SGHDT and CDR2 is YYEEEE. As DNA, the CDR3 is TGTGCCAGCAGCCTACTTGGACAGCAGAACACCGGGGAGCTGTTTTTT. It encodes CASSLLGQQNTGELFF.

This sequence joins TRBV5-6 and TRBJ2-7, with 9 bases matching TRBD1. With V trimmed by 4 bases and J by 3 bases, 11 bases remained unmatched. The CDR3 is made up of 16 amino acids. The germline gives CDR1 SGHDT, CDR2 YYEEEE. The CDR3 spells CASSNYRTGEIYEQYF. The DNA of the CDR3 is TGTGCCAGCAGCAATTATCGGACAGGGGAAATCTACGAGCAGTACTTC.

In nucleotides, the CDR3 is TGTGCCAGCAGCTTTAGCCGGCAGAACACTGAAGCTTTCTTT. It encodes CASSFSRQNTEAFF. This chain links TRBV7-8 with TRBJ1-1; D is ambiguous. The germline V gene encodes CDR1 SGHVS and CDR2 FQNEAQ. The CDR3 totals 14 residues. Between the trimmed V and J ends, which lost 3 bases and 1 base, there was a span of 9 bases.

This chain connects TRBV19 to TRBJ1-1; D possibly corresponds to TRBD1 (5 bases). The V and J ends lost 5 bases and 8 bases respectively, with 24 bases between them. This CDR3 contains 16 residues. Germline loops: CDR1 LNHDA, CDR2 SQIVND (reference sequence). CDR3 in amino acids: CASSQNRPGGDLEAFF. The CDR3 nucleotides read TGTGCCAGTAGTCAAAACCGCCCGGGGGGGGACCTGGAAGCTTTCTTT.

This clone showed up just a few times. This same CDR3 is encoded by further DNA sequences in the sample. The CDR3 coding sequence is TGTGCCAGCAGTCTGACCGGGACACCCTACGAGCAGTACTTC. Translating it yields CASSLTGTPYEQYF. The rearrangement joins TRBV27 to TRBJ2-7; D might be TRBD1 (6 bases). Germline CDR1 and CDR2: MNHEY and SMNVEV (reference sequence). This CDR3 region has 14 residues. Deletions cut 5 bases from V and 2 bases from J, with 13 bases between.

The chain employs TRBV7-9 and TRBJ1-2, with D possibly matching TRBD1 (5 bases). Between the trimmed V and J ends, which lost 5 bases and 8 bases, there was a span of 9 bases. Per germline, CDR1 SEHNR and CDR2 FQNEAQ (reference sequence). This CDR3 is built from 11 residues. The CDR3 protein is CASSVGDGYTF. Here the CDR3 DNA reads TGTGCCAGCAGCGTTGGGGACGGCTACACCTTC. The full variable domain, with the rest looked up from reference TRBV7-9 and TRBJ1-2, is DTGVSQNPRHKITKRGQNVTFRCDPISEHNRLYWYRQTLGQGPEFLTYFQNEAQLEKSRLLSDRFSAERPKGSFSTLEIQRTEQGDSAMYLCASSVGDGYTFGSGTRLTVV.